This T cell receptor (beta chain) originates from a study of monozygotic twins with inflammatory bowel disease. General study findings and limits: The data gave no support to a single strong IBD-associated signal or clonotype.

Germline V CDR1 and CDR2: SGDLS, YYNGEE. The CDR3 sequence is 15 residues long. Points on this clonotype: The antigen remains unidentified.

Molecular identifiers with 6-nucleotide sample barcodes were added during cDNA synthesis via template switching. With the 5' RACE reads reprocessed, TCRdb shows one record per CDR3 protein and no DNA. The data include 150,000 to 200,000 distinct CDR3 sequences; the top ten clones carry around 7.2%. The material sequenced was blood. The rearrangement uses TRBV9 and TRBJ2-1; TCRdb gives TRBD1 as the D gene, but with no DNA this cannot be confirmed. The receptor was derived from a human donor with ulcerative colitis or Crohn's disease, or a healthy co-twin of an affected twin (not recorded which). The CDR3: CASSVEGARDNEQFF.